These T cell receptor beta chains were read from a single sample in a study of response to subunit inactivated influenza vaccine. TCRdb itself ran the RT-PCR reads through MiXCR, one entry per CDR3 protein. This sample carries approximately 500,000 distinct CDR3 sequences, roughly a quarter of them seen once, and the ten largest clones take 2.5% to 3%. The sample was also reused in another study, on T cells expressing NK-cell markers.

The specimen comprised CD4+ T cells sorted from PBMCs, sampled 11 to 12 days after vaccination. These receptors were obtained from a man aged 45-65 years who received an inactivated influenza vaccine. The CDR3 runs from the conserved cysteine through the conserved F or W. The order of the fields is J gene, D gene, clone size, V gene, CDR3 protein, CDR3 DNA. A D gene is named only where the DNA matches it firmly. A row's size may be missing; if present it is once, few, many or a size class.

TRBJ2-3,TRBD1,.,TRBV5-6,CASSYGTGGPTDTQYF,TGTGCCAGCAGCTACGGGACAGGGGGCCCGACAGATACGCAGTATTTT
TRBJ2-7,.,few,TRBV20-1,CSASRGLAYEQYF,TGCAGTGCTAGTAGAGGGTTAGCCTACGAGCAGTACTTC
TRBJ2-5,.,few,TRBV28,CASSSLQVGETQYF,TGTGCCAGCAGTTCGCTACAGGTGGGGGAGACCCAGTACTTC
TRBJ1-6,.,.,TRBV14,CASSQLEHNSPLHF,TGTGCCAGCAGCCAGCTTGAGCACAATTCACCCCTCCACTTT
TRBJ2-3,.,.,TRBV20-1,CSARATVTDTQYF,TGCAGTGCTAGGGCGACTGTTACAGATACGCAGTATTTT
TRBJ2-3,.,many,TRBV7-2,CASSRGADTQYF,TGTGCCAGCAGCCGGGGAGCAGATACGCAGTATTTT
TRBJ2-2,TRBD2,.,TRBV20-1,CSASIGGGRVAGELFF,TGCAGTGCATCAATTGGGGGCGGGAGGGTTGCCGGGGAGCTGTTTTTT
TRBJ2-2,.,.,TRBV7-9,CASSLFSGDTGELFF,TGTGCCAGCAGCTTATTTAGCGGAGATACCGGGGAGCTGTTTTTT
TRBJ2-3,.,few,TRBV18,CASSASADTQYF,TGTGCCAGCTCAGCTTCTGCAGATACGCAGTATTTT
TRBJ2-6,TRBD2,few,TRBV6-2/TRBV6-3,CASRIAGVAGANVLTF,TGTGCCAGCAGGATAGCGGGAGTAGCTGGGGCCAACGTCCTGACTTTC
TRBJ2-1,TRBD1,.,TRBV20-1,CSASTQGAYNEQFF,TGCAGTGCTAGTACCCAGGGGGCCTACAATGAGCAGTTCTTC
TRBJ2-3,.,few,TRBV12-3/TRBV12-4,CASSLFPGTDTQYF,TGTGCCAGCAGTTTATTTCCAGGTACCGATACGCAGTATTTT
TRBJ1-4,.,few,TRBV25-1,CASSEVGFEEKLFF,TGTGCCAGCAGTGAAGTTGGGTTTGAGGAAAAACTGTTTTTT
TRBJ2-2,TRBD1,.,TRBV4-3,CASSDRGATGELFF,TGCGCCAGCAGCGACAGGGGCGCCACCGGGGAGCTGTTTTTT
TRBJ2-2,TRBD1,.,TRBV4-3,CASSRGGLGQGQGELFF,TGCGCCAGCAGCAGAGGCGGGCTGGGACAGGGTCAGGGGGAGCTGTTTTTT
TRBJ2-3,.,few,TRBV5-1,CASSFRARGTDTQYF,TGCGCCAGCAGCTTCCGAGCCCGCGGCACAGATACGCAGTATTTT
TRBJ2-7,.,.,TRBV20-1,CSARQDAYEQYF,TGCAGTGCTAGACAGGACGCCTACGAGCAGTACTTC
TRBJ2-2,.,.,TRBV20-1,CSARVGQRDTGELFF,TGCAGTGCTAGAGTGGGACAGCGGGACACCGGGGAGCTGTTTTTT
TRBJ2-4,TRBD2,few,TRBV4-3,CASSQSLTSGFQYF,TGCGCCAGCAGCCAATCCTTGACTAGCGGATTTCAGTACTTC
TRBJ2-3,.,many,TRBV12-3/TRBV12-4,CASTPDTDTQYF,TGTGCCAGCACCCCGGACACAGATACGCAGTATTTT
TRBJ2-1,.,.,TRBV20-1,CIWRDGDEQFF,TGCATATGGCGGGACGGGGATGAGCAGTTCTTC
TRBJ1-5,.,few,TRBV5-5,CASSLASGSNQPQHF,TGTGCCAGCAGCTTGGCCTCGGGGAGCAATCAGCCCCAGCATTTT
TRBJ2-3,.,once,TRBV6-5,CASSLGREQFFGTDTQYF,TGTGCCAGCAGTTTGGGTCGGGAGCAATTTTTCGGCACAGATACGCAGTATTTT
TRBJ2-7,.,few,TRBV29-1,CSVGQSHEQYF,TGCAGCGTTGGACAGTCTCACGAGCAGTACTTC
TRBJ2-5,TRBD2,once,TRBV7-2,CASSLMGGGEETQYF,TGTGCCAGCAGCTTAATGGGCGGGGGGGAAGAGACCCAGTACTTC
TRBJ1-1,.,.,TRBV12-3/TRBV12-4,CASSLTGPLGTEAFF,TGTGCCAGCAGTTTAACAGGGCCTCTAGGCACTGAAGCTTTCTTT
TRBJ2-3,.,.,TRBV7-2,CASSPNAGRGDTQYF,TGTGCCAGCAGCCCGAATGCGGGGCGTGGAGATACGCAGTATTTT
TRBJ2-7,TRBD1,.,TRBV3-1,CASSQDGTEKQYF,TGTGCCAGCAGCCAAGATGGGACAGAAAAGCAGTACTTC
TRBJ2-1,TRBD1,.,TRBV7-9,CASSRTGTGGFEQFF,TGTGCCAGCAGCCGGACCGGGACAGGGGGTTTTGAGCAGTTCTTC
TRBJ2-5,.,many,TRBV28,CASSQGRPKNQYF,TGTGCCAGCAGTCAAGGACGTCCCAAGAACCAGTACTTC
TRBJ1-4,.,.,TRBV5-1,CASSPLGPNEKLFF,TGCGCCAGCAGCCCGTTGGGGCCGAATGAAAAACTGTTTTTT
TRBJ2-5,.,.,TRBV12-3/TRBV12-4,CASSLAHNILRRETQYF,TGTGCCAGCAGTTTAGCGCATAATATCCTACGGAGGGAGACCCAGTACTTC
TRBJ1-1,TRBD1,.,TRBV4-1,CASSFDRGFAEAFF,TGCGCCAGCAGCTTCGACAGGGGATTTGCTGAAGCTTTCTTT
TRBJ2-3,TRBD1,many,TRBV24-1,CATSEPGQGRDTQYF,TGTGCCACCAGTGAACCGGGACAGGGGAGAGATACGCAGTATTTT
TRBJ2-3,TRBD2,.,TRBV20-1,CSARTPTSEITDTQYF,TGCAGTGCTAGGACACCGACTAGCGAGATCACAGATACGCAGTATTTT
TRBJ2-5,.,.,TRBV6-5,CASSYSFLAPGVSVETQYF,TGTGCCAGCAGTTACTCGTTTCTCGCGCCAGGGGTTTCGGTAGAGACCCAGTACTTC
TRBJ2-1,.,.,TRBV5-6,CASSLRLDSYNEQFF,TGTGCCAGCAGCTTGAGGCTAGACTCCTACAATGAGCAGTTCTTC
TRBJ1-1,.,few,TRBV29-1,CSGAQGSTEAFF,TGCAGCGGAGCACAGGGATCCACTGAAGCTTTCTTT
TRBJ2-5,.,few,TRBV12-3/TRBV12-4,CASHSSRGIQYF,TGTGCCAGCCACTCATCCCGGGGAATCCAGTACTTC
TRBJ2-5,.,few,TRBV29-1,CSVAAGEETQYF,TGCAGCGTTGCGGCAGGGGAAGAGACCCAGTACTTC
TRBJ2-1,.,few,TRBV29-1,CSVHRGGEQFF,TGCAGCGTTCATAGGGGGGGTGAGCAGTTCTTC
TRBJ1-1,.,few,TRBV29-1,CSAGGRGRDTEAFF,TGCAGCGCCGGGGGTAGGGGTCGGGACACTGAAGCTTTCTTT
TRBJ2-5,.,few,TRBV5-1,CASSSRGAQETQYF,TGCGCCAGCAGCTCCAGGGGGGCCCAAGAGACCCAGTACTTC
TRBJ2-2,TRBD2,.,TRBV20-1,CSAGRGLAGGTGELFF,TGCAGTGCGGGTCGCGGGCTAGCGGGAGGGACCGGGGAGCTGTTTTTT
TRBJ2-1,.,few,TRBV19,CASSSRWGNEQFF,TGTGCCAGTAGTTCCCGGTGGGGGAATGAGCAGTTCTTC
TRBJ1-1,.,few,TRBV12-1,CASSFAGTVNTEAFF,TGTGCCAGCAGCTTTGCGGGGACGGTGAACACTGAAGCTTTCTTT
TRBJ1-1,.,few,TRBV7-4,CASSLHRAEAFF,TGTGCCAGCAGCTTGCATCGGGCTGAAGCTTTCTTT
TRBJ2-7,TRBD1,few,TRBV20-1,CSAPRPGQGRGEQYF,TGCAGTGCACCCAGACCGGGACAGGGACGAGGCGAGCAGTACTTC
TRBJ2-7,TRBD1,.,TRBV20-1,CSGGSGQNDEQYF,TGCAGTGGGGGGTCGGGACAGAACGACGAGCAGTACTTC
TRBJ1-4,TRBD1,.,TRBV5-1,CASTGDRPNEKLFF,TGCGCCAGCACCGGGGACAGGCCTAATGAAAAACTGTTTTTT
TRBJ2-3,.,few,TRBV5-1,CASSLAGHSDTQYF,TGCGCCAGCAGCTTGGCGGGACACTCAGATACGCAGTATTTT
TRBJ2-7,TRBD1,few,TRBV10-3,CAINDRDHEQYF,TGTGCCATCAATGACAGGGACCACGAGCAGTACTTC
TRBJ2-1,.,.,TRBV24-1,CATSSGGRQSYNEQFF,TGTGCCACCAGCTCCGGAGGGCGGCAATCCTACAATGAGCAGTTCTTC
TRBJ1-1,.,few,TRBV6-2/TRBV6-3,CASSYRWQGRSTEAFF,TGTGCCAGCAGTTACAGGTGGCAGGGCCGGAGCACTGAAGCTTTCTTT